The rows below give T cell receptor beta chains drawn from one sample of a study of T cell repertoires in cytomegalovirus infection. TCRdb used MiXCR to reprocess the reads, holding one entry per CDR3 protein. The table lists approximately 140,000 distinct CDR3 sequences, about 6% of them singletons, with approximately 19% in the top ten. The sequenced sample consisted of PBMCs. The origin of the receptors is a human donor in good health (CMV status not recorded). Some clones in this sample may be carry-over from other donors' samples. Both conserved end residues are part of each CDR3. The order of the fields is J gene, V gene, D gene, clone size, CDR3 DNA, CDR3 protein. D genes are given only for firm matches. Only some rows state a clone size, as once, few, many or a class for expanded clones.

J gene: TRBJ1-2; V gene: TRBV7-9; D gene: .; clone size: many; CDR3 DNA: TGTGCCAGCAGCTTAGTGTGGCAGCTTGGCTACACCTTC; CDR3 protein: CASSLVWQLGYTF
J gene: TRBJ2-7; V gene: TRBV6-1; D gene: TRBD1; clone size: many; CDR3 DNA: TGTGCCAGCAGAACAAGGGGACAGGGAGCCGTCTACGAGCAGTACTTC; CDR3 protein: CASRTRGQGAVYEQYF
J gene: TRBJ2-6; V gene: TRBV2; D gene: .; clone size: many; CDR3 DNA: TGTGCCAGCAGTGGGACAGAAACTGGGGCCAACGTCCTGACTTTC; CDR3 protein: CASSGTETGANVLTF
J gene: TRBJ1-5; V gene: TRBV28; D gene: TRBD1; clone size: .; CDR3 DNA: TGTGCCAGCAGCACAGGGGGAGAGAATCAGCCCCAGCATTTT; CDR3 protein: CASSTGGENQPQHF
J gene: TRBJ2-2; V gene: TRBV5-6; D gene: TRBD1; clone size: many; CDR3 DNA: TGTGCCAGCAGCTTCGGGGACAGGAACACCGGGGAGCTGTTTTTT; CDR3 protein: CASSFGDRNTGELFF
J gene: TRBJ2-3; V gene: TRBV7-8; D gene: .; clone size: many; CDR3 DNA: TGTGCCAGCAGCATTATCGGGGGCAGCAAGAGCACAGATACGCAGTATTTT; CDR3 protein: CASSIIGGSKSTDTQYF
J gene: TRBJ1-6; V gene: TRBV20-1; D gene: TRBD1; clone size: many; CDR3 DNA: TGCAGTGCTTTCCGACAGGGCGAAATTTCCTATAATTCACCCCTCCACTTT; CDR3 protein: CSAFRQGEISYNSPLHF
J gene: TRBJ2-1; V gene: TRBV18; D gene: .; clone size: .; CDR3 DNA: TGTGCCAGCTCACCTGGGGGGGGGCTTTCCTACAATGAGCAGTTCTTC; CDR3 protein: CASSPGGGLSYNEQFF
J gene: TRBJ1-1; V gene: TRBV28; D gene: TRBD1; clone size: many; CDR3 DNA: TGTGCCAGCAGTCCGGGACAGGGGACTGAAGCTTTCTTT; CDR3 protein: CASSPGQGTEAFF
J gene: TRBJ2-3; V gene: TRBV27; D gene: TRBD2; clone size: many; CDR3 DNA: TGTGCCAGCTCCCCCGGGGGGGGACCTAGCACAGATACGCAGTATTTT; CDR3 protein: CASSPGGGPSTDTQYF
J gene: TRBJ1-1; V gene: TRBV20-1; D gene: TRBD1; clone size: .; CDR3 DNA: TGCAGTGCCCGGACAGGGGACCTCTCTGAAGCTTTCTTT; CDR3 protein: CSARTGDLSEAFF
J gene: TRBJ2-5; V gene: TRBV7-2; D gene: .; clone size: many; CDR3 DNA: TGTGCCAGCAGCGAACCCCGCGGAGGGGAGACCCAGTACTTC; CDR3 protein: CASSEPRGGETQYF
J gene: TRBJ2-5; V gene: TRBV29-1; D gene: .; clone size: many; CDR3 DNA: TGCAGCGTTGTCGGACGGGGGGAGACCCAGTACTTC; CDR3 protein: CSVVGRGETQYF
J gene: TRBJ2-1; V gene: TRBV5-6; D gene: .; clone size: few; CDR3 DNA: TGTGCCAGCAGCCCCCGGGGTGGGCGAACCTACAATGAGCAGTTCTTC; CDR3 protein: CASSPRGGRTYNEQFF
J gene: TRBJ2-1; V gene: TRBV7-2; D gene: .; clone size: many; CDR3 DNA: TGTGCCAGCATCGACCCGGGACCCTATTCTCATGAGGAGCAGTTCTTC; CDR3 protein: CASIDPGPYSHEEQFF
J gene: TRBJ1-6; V gene: TRBV20-1; D gene: .; clone size: many; CDR3 DNA: TGCAGTGCTAGAGTTTCGACGGGCAATTCACCCCTCCACTTT; CDR3 protein: CSARVSTGNSPLHF
J gene: TRBJ1-4; V gene: TRBV5-1; D gene: TRBD1; clone size: few; CDR3 DNA: TGCGCCAGCCGCGCGTTTCGGACAGGGGGCGCGGAAACTAATGAAAAACTGTTTTTT; CDR3 protein: CASRAFRTGGAETNEKLFF
J gene: TRBJ1-1; V gene: TRBV18; D gene: .; clone size: many; CDR3 DNA: TGTGCCAGCTCACCACTCCAGGGCGAGACTGAAGCTTTCTTT; CDR3 protein: CASSPLQGETEAFF
J gene: TRBJ2-3; V gene: TRBV5-1; D gene: .; clone size: many; CDR3 DNA: TGCGCCAGCAGCGCTGGAACAGATACGCAGTATTTT; CDR3 protein: CASSAGTDTQYF
J gene: TRBJ1-2; V gene: TRBV6-2/TRBV6-3; D gene: TRBD1; clone size: .; CDR3 DNA: TGTGCCAGCAGGAAGACGGGACAGATTAACTATGGCTACACCTTC; CDR3 protein: CASRKTGQINYGYTF
J gene: TRBJ2-2; V gene: TRBV29-1; D gene: TRBD2; clone size: .; CDR3 DNA: TGCAGCGGGGGGCGGGGGGCGTCCAACACCGGGGAGCTGTTTTTT; CDR3 protein: CSGGRGASNTGELFF
J gene: TRBJ2-3; V gene: TRBV13; D gene: .; clone size: few; CDR3 DNA: TGTGCCAGCAGCCCGTGGGGACAACCGAACTGGCGAGATACGCAGTATTTT; CDR3 protein: CASSPWGQPNWRDTQYF
J gene: TRBJ2-5; V gene: TRBV7-2; D gene: .; clone size: many; CDR3 DNA: TGTGCCAGCAGCTCGACTAGAAAAGAGACCCAGTACTTC; CDR3 protein: CASSSTRKETQYF
J gene: TRBJ2-1; V gene: TRBV12-3/TRBV12-4; D gene: TRBD2; clone size: many; CDR3 DNA: TGTGCCAGCAGTTTAGATGGGGGGGGGAATGAGCAGTTCTTC; CDR3 protein: CASSLDGGGNEQFF
J gene: TRBJ2-1; V gene: TRBV4-2; D gene: TRBD2; clone size: many; CDR3 DNA: TGTGCCAGCAGCCAAGCTACCGGGACTAGCGGGGAGAATGAGCAGTTCTTC; CDR3 protein: CASSQATGTSGENEQFF
J gene: TRBJ1-1; V gene: TRBV29-1; D gene: .; clone size: many; CDR3 DNA: TGCAGCGCCCAGTTGAACACTGAAGCTTTCTTT; CDR3 protein: CSAQLNTEAFF
J gene: TRBJ1-1; V gene: TRBV5-5; D gene: .; clone size: many; CDR3 DNA: TGTGCCAGCAGCCCCTGGGCCGGGATATTGAACACTGAAGCTTTCTTT; CDR3 protein: CASSPWAGILNTEAFF
J gene: TRBJ1-1; V gene: TRBV7-2; D gene: .; clone size: many; CDR3 DNA: TGTGCCAGCAGAACGGTGTACTCTGCAGCTTTCTTT; CDR3 protein: CASRTVYSAAFF
J gene: TRBJ2-2; V gene: TRBV7-8; D gene: .; clone size: many; CDR3 DNA: TGTGCCAGCAGCCTACTGCGGGTCCCAAACCGGGAGCTGTTTTTT; CDR3 protein: CASSLLRVPNRELFF
J gene: TRBJ2-7; V gene: TRBV19; D gene: .; clone size: many; CDR3 DNA: TGTGCCAGTAGTCCGCAGGGTACGGTGAGGGTCTACGAGCAGTACTTC; CDR3 protein: CASSPQGTVRVYEQYF
J gene: TRBJ2-2; V gene: TRBV28; D gene: .; clone size: many; CDR3 DNA: TGTGCCAGCAGTTTTCCGACGAACACCGGGGAGCTGTTTTTT; CDR3 protein: CASSFPTNTGELFF
J gene: TRBJ2-1; V gene: TRBV7-3; D gene: .; clone size: many; CDR3 DNA: TGTGCCAGCAGCTTAATGCTTAACAATGAGCAGTTCTTC; CDR3 protein: CASSLMLNNEQFF
J gene: TRBJ2-5; V gene: TRBV20-1; D gene: .; clone size: .; CDR3 DNA: TGCAGTGCTAGGGGGCGGGGGCCGGGCTCCGAGACCCAGTACTTC; CDR3 protein: CSARGRGPGSETQYF
J gene: TRBJ2-7; V gene: TRBV7-2; D gene: TRBD2; clone size: many; CDR3 DNA: TGTGCCAGCAGCTTAGATACTGGCGGGGGGCTCGAGCAGTACTTC; CDR3 protein: CASSLDTGGGLEQYF
J gene: TRBJ1-6; V gene: TRBV6-1; D gene: .; clone size: many; CDR3 DNA: TGTGCCAGCAGTGGAGATAATTCACCCCTCCACTTT; CDR3 protein: CASSGDNSPLHF
J gene: TRBJ2-7; V gene: TRBV2; D gene: TRBD1; clone size: .; CDR3 DNA: TGTGCCAGTAAGTGGGACAGTTTATACGAGCAGTACTTC; CDR3 protein: CASKWDSLYEQYF
J gene: TRBJ1-2; V gene: TRBV20-1; D gene: .; clone size: .; CDR3 DNA: TGCAGTGCTGGGCGGGCCACAGGGAGAGGCTACACCTTC; CDR3 protein: CSAGRATGRGYTF
J gene: TRBJ2-1; V gene: TRBV20-1; D gene: TRBD2; clone size: few; CDR3 DNA: TGCAGTGCTAGAGAAGCTAGCGGGGGGTCCTCCTACAATGAGCAGTTCTTC; CDR3 protein: CSAREASGGSSYNEQFF
J gene: TRBJ1-2; V gene: TRBV19; D gene: .; clone size: .; CDR3 DNA: TGTGCCAGTAGTTTCGCACAGGTATCTAACTATGGCTACACCTTC; CDR3 protein: CASSFAQVSNYGYTF
J gene: TRBJ2-6; V gene: TRBV6-1; D gene: TRBD1; clone size: many; CDR3 DNA: TGTGCCAGCAGTCCCGGACAGGGTTGGCGTGGGGCCAACGTCCTGACTTTC; CDR3 protein: CASSPGQGWRGANVLTF
J gene: TRBJ2-5; V gene: TRBV28; D gene: .; clone size: few; CDR3 DNA: TGTGCCAGCAGTTTAGGGGGCGGGGCCTACCAAGAGACCCAGTACTTC; CDR3 protein: CASSLGGGAYQETQYF
J gene: TRBJ1-6; V gene: TRBV28; D gene: .; clone size: .; CDR3 DNA: TGTGCCAGCAGTTTTGTGAAGGCCTATTCACCCCTCCACTTT; CDR3 protein: CASSFVKAYSPLHF
J gene: TRBJ2-1; V gene: TRBV10-3; D gene: TRBD1; clone size: many; CDR3 DNA: TGTGCCATCAGTGAAGGGGGCAGGGTACCCTACAATGAGCAGTTCTTC; CDR3 protein: CAISEGGRVPYNEQFF
J gene: TRBJ2-5; V gene: TRBV10-3; D gene: .; clone size: .; CDR3 DNA: TGTGCCATCAGTGAGTCAGTGGGGGGCCAGGAGACCCAGTACTTC; CDR3 protein: CAISESVGGQETQYF
J gene: TRBJ2-7; V gene: TRBV20-1; D gene: .; clone size: many; CDR3 DNA: TGCAGTGCTAGATCTGTTCGTCGATCCTACGAGCAGTACTTC; CDR3 protein: CSARSVRRSYEQYF
J gene: TRBJ1-3; V gene: TRBV7-2; D gene: TRBD1; clone size: .; CDR3 DNA: TGTGCCTGCAGCTTTTCCGGGACAGTATATGGAAACACCATATATTTT; CDR3 protein: CACSFSGTVYGNTIYF
J gene: TRBJ2-7; V gene: TRBV6-5; D gene: .; clone size: many; CDR3 DNA: .; CDR3 protein: CASSSSTSGTPYEQYF
J gene: TRBJ1-2; V gene: TRBV7-8; D gene: .; clone size: many; CDR3 DNA: TGTGCCAGCAGCCTAGCCGGTGGAGGCGGCTACACCTTC; CDR3 protein: CASSLAGGGGYTF
J gene: TRBJ1-5; V gene: TRBV2; D gene: .; clone size: .; CDR3 DNA: TGTGCCAGCAGCGAGGGCAGGGGAGGTCAGCCCCAGCATTTT; CDR3 protein: CASSEGRGGQPQHF
J gene: TRBJ1-2; V gene: TRBV28; D gene: .; clone size: many; CDR3 DNA: TGTGCCAGCAGCCGACAGGCGAACTATGGCTACACCTTC; CDR3 protein: CASSRQANYGYTF
J gene: TRBJ2-7; V gene: TRBV6-2/TRBV6-3; D gene: .; clone size: many; CDR3 DNA: TGTGCCAGCAGTTACTCGCCGTCTGGTTTGGCCTACGAGCAGTACTTC; CDR3 protein: CASSYSPSGLAYEQYF
J gene: TRBJ2-3; V gene: TRBV27; D gene: TRBD2; clone size: few; CDR3 DNA: TGTGCCAGCAGTCTGCTAGCGGGGGGGGGCACAGATACGCAGTATTTT; CDR3 protein: CASSLLAGGGTDTQYF
J gene: TRBJ2-2; V gene: TRBV28; D gene: .; clone size: many; CDR3 DNA: TGTGCCAGCAGTTTATCGGCGGGATCCGGGGAGCTGTTTTTT; CDR3 protein: CASSLSAGSGELFF
J gene: TRBJ2-6; V gene: TRBV5-1; D gene: .; clone size: many; CDR3 DNA: TGCGCCAGCAGTTCTTACTCTGGGGCCAACGTCCTGACTTTC; CDR3 protein: CASSSYSGANVLTF
J gene: TRBJ2-1; V gene: TRBV6-4; D gene: .; clone size: few; CDR3 DNA: TGTGCCAGCAGTGACTCGGGGACACGCAACAATGAGCAGTTCTTC; CDR3 protein: CASSDSGTRNNEQFF
J gene: TRBJ2-5; V gene: TRBV4-1; D gene: .; clone size: few; CDR3 DNA: TGCGCCAGCAGCCTTCGGCAGCAAGAGACCCAGTACTTC; CDR3 protein: CASSLRQQETQYF
J gene: TRBJ2-7; V gene: TRBV4-2; D gene: TRBD2; clone size: few; CDR3 DNA: TGTGCCAGCAGCCAAGATGACCGGGGGGGCCGCCGCGAGCAGTACTTC; CDR3 protein: CASSQDDRGGRREQYF
J gene: TRBJ1-1; V gene: TRBV6-6; D gene: TRBD1; clone size: many; CDR3 DNA: TGTGCCAGCAGCTCCGGACAGGGTAGTCCGGCTTTCTTT; CDR3 protein: CASSSGQGSPAFF